The clone carrying this T cell receptor beta chain has only one observation. The data originate from a study of blood T cell repertoires in COVID-19. Study in general: Sites across the United States, Italy and Spain contributed samples from acute and convalescent COVID-19. PBMCs, B-cell-depleted T cells, or T cells provided the cDNA or gDNA that made up the material.

V shed 7 bases and J shed 3 bases, with 9 bases lying between them. CDR3 length: 13 amino acids. The germline CDR1 and CDR2 sequences are MDHEN and SYDVKM. As handled by the study authors: Cell counts per sample came from amplifying reference gene primers. Sequencing was performed with immunoSEQ multiplex PCR; in TCRdb, only in-frame clones are kept and a portion is missing. V, J and clone size are those of that table, while D and trimming were read from the DNA. Of about 360,000 clones listed, around 83% are singletons. Sequencing was performed on peripheral blood. The rearrangement links TRBV28 to TRBJ2-2; D uncertain. This receptor was identified in a man under 40 with active or convalescent COVID-19. In DNA, the CDR3 is TGTGCCAGCACCAAGAGTTACACCGGGGAGCTGTTTTTT. Amino acid sequence: CASTKSYTGELFF.